Below are 26 T cell receptor beta chains sequenced from a single sample in a study of T-cell reconstitution after alpha-beta-depleted transplantation in children. Preparation of the TCRbeta library was carried out with unique molecular identifiers. TCRdb reprocessed the PCR reads with MiXCR, giving one entry per CDR3 protein. The sample carries about 500,000 distinct CDR3 sequences, roughly 11% recorded once. Sequencing used PBMCs, mostly from graft donor cells, obtained 180 days after TCRalphabeta/CD19-depleted stem cell transplant. The receptor source for this set is a female patient aged 2-10 years who had a stem cell transplant for aplastic anemia, so the T cells may come from the graft donor.

A note on this clonotype: Sequence at one end of the junction differs from germline and may be a read error. CDR3 sequence: CASSQVPFVQANHGYTF. In nucleotides, the CDR3 is TGCGCCAGCAGCCAAGTTCCGTTCGTACAGGCTAACCATGGCTACACCTTC. The chain joins TRBV4-3 to TRBJ1-2, with a possible D match to TRBD1 (5 bases). CDR1 LGHNA and CDR2 YSLEER come from the germline V gene. The CDR3 extends over 17 amino acids.

The rearrangement uses TRBV7-7 and TRBJ2-5; D might be TRBD2 (6 bases). The CDR3 extends over 14 amino acids. Germline CDR1 SSHAT, CDR2 FNYEAQ (reference sequence). Trimming shortened V by 5 bases and J by 5 bases, and 15 bases separated the two germline ends. The DNA of the CDR3 is TGTGCCAGCAGCCCAGTGGGAGGAATGGAGACCCAGTACTTC. Encoded protein: CASSPVGGMETQYF. Variable domain in full (rest from reference TRBV7-7 and TRBJ2-5): GAGVSQSPRYKVTKRGQDVTLRCDPISSHATLYWYQQALGQGPEFLTYFNYEAQPDKSGLPSDRFSAERPEGSISTLTIQRTEQRDSAMYRCASSPVGGMETQYFGPGTRLLVL.

This clonotype was counted between two and nine times. The chain recombines TRBV5-1 with TRBJ2-7, with TRBD1 identical over 8 bases. The germline V gene encodes CDR1 SGHRS and CDR2 YFSETQ. Trimming cost V 4 bases and J 2 bases; bases outside gene matches: 8. The CDR3 extends over 15 amino acids. CDR3 residues: CASSPGQGDAYEQYF. In nucleotides, the CDR3 is TGCGCCAGCAGCCCAGGACAGGGTGATGCCTACGAGCAGTACTTC.

This clonotype appeared a few times. This chain connects TRBV28 to TRBJ1-1, with D perhaps matching TRBD1 (5 bases). Trimming pared 6 bases from V and 1 base from J, leaving 12 bases between. This CDR3 has 14 residues. The V gene's germline CDR1 is MDHEN and CDR2 SYDVKM. CDR3 sequence: CASRGGDKNTEAFF. In DNA, the CDR3 is TGTGCCAGCAGAGGAGGGGATAAGAACACTGAAGCTTTCTTT.

J is TRBJ1-2 and V is TRBV10-3, with a tentative D call TRBD1 (5 bases). The CDR3 extends over 11 amino acids. Trimming removed 6 bases at V and 8 bases at J, with 10 bases between. Looked up from germline, CDR1 is ENHRY and CDR2 is SYGVKD. CDR3 sequence reads: CAISRGAGYTF. For the CDR3, the DNA is TGTGCCATCAGCCGCGGGGCCGGCTACACCTTC.

This clonotype has a count of ten or more. V is TRBV5-1 and J is TRBJ2-5; D unresolved. The CDR3 loop spans 12 amino acids. Germline CDR1 SGHRS, CDR2 YFSETQ. V lost 4 bases to trimming and J lost 1 base, with 5 bases between them. The CDR3 sequence: CASSLSQETQYF. CDR3 nucleotides: TGCGCCAGCAGCCTGAGCCAAGAGACCCAGTACTTC.

This clonotype was observed a few times. For the CDR3, the DNA is TGTGCCAGCTCATCTGACAGGGCGGTCTATCAGCCCCAGCATTTT. Protein sequence: CASSSDRAVYQPQHF. The chain carries TRBV18 and TRBJ1-5; 7 nucleotides agree with TRBD1. V lost 5 bases to trimming and J lost 5 bases; unmatched junction nucleotides: 9. The CDR3 has 15 residues. In germline, CDR1 is KGHSH, CDR2 LQKENI.

This clonotype was seen a handful of times. The rearrangement links TRBV15 to TRBJ1-5; 8 positions agree with TRBD1. This CDR3 comprises 15 residues. Germline V CDR1 and CDR2: LNHNV, YYDKDF (reference sequence). Trimming cost V 5 bases and J 5 bases; bases outside gene matches: 8. The CDR3 here is CATSEGQGRDQPQHF. CDR3 bases: TGTGCCACCAGCGAAGGACAGGGTAGGGATCAGCCCCAGCATTTT.

This clonotype was seen only a few times. V gene TRBV6-1 combines with J gene TRBJ2-5, with D hard to call. The V end was cut by 5 bases, the J end by 1 base, with 11 bases between. This CDR3 has 14 residues. Per germline, CDR1 MNHNS and CDR2 SASEGT. The CDR3 nucleotides read TGTGCCAGCAGTCCTTGGATGGGCCAAGAGACCCAGTACTTC. Residues: CASSPWMGQETQYF.

The chain recombines TRBV27 with TRBJ2-5, with D unclear. The CDR3 extends over 13 amino acids. In germline, CDR1 is MNHEY, CDR2 SMNVEV (reference sequence). V shed 0 bases and J shed 7 bases, with 9 bases lying between them. The CDR3 here is CASSLSVDGTQYF. The CDR3 DNA reads as TGTGCCAGCAGTTTATCGGTAGACGGGACCCAGTACTTC.

This clonotype was found a few times. The V call is TRBV9, the J call TRBJ2-1; the D gene could be TRBD1 or TRBD2 (5 bases each). This CDR3 region has 16 residues. CDR1 and CDR2 from the germline V gene are SGDLS and YYNGEE. V lost 4 bases and J lost 6, with 20 bases in between. For the CDR3, the DNA is TGTGCCAGCAGCCAAGGTTGGGGGAAGGGATCCAATGAGCAGTTCTTC. Its translation: CASSQGWGKGSNEQFF.

This clonotype was seen more than once but under ten times. CDR3 sequence reads: CASSLASGTSGNIQYF. The CDR3 DNA sequence: TGTGCCAGCAGCTTAGCCTCTGGGACTAGCGGAAACATTCAGTACTTC. The gene calls are TRBV7-2 and TRBJ2-4; 11 bases fit TRBD2. The V and J ends lost 0 bases and 6 bases, in that order; junction bases with no gene match: 4. This CDR3 has 16 residues. In germline, CDR1 is SGHTA, CDR2 FQGNSA.

V and J are TRBV29-1 and TRBJ2-3; 8 bases map to TRBD2. The ends lost 8 bases at V and 5 bases at J; junction bases unmatched: 15. Germline lookup yields CDR1 SQVTM and CDR2 ANQGSEA. This CDR3 has 15 amino acids. CDR3 protein: CSTLKVAGTVDTQYF. Written as DNA, the CDR3 is TGCAGCACCCTGAAGGTAGCGGGAACTGTAGATACGCAGTATTTT.

The chain employs TRBV4-1 and TRBJ2-1; D is uncertain. The ends were cut back, 0 bases at V and 6 bases at J, with 9 bases in the middle. Germline CDR1 reads MGHRA; CDR2 reads YSYEKL. This CDR3 contains 14 residues. CDR3 sequence: CASSQDRSANEQFF. The DNA for the CDR3 is TGCGCCAGCAGCCAAGATCGAAGTGCCAATGAGCAGTTCTTC.

This chain connects TRBV5-6 to TRBJ1-5, with 9 bases that match TRBD1. After removal of 4 bases from V and 9 bases from J, the junction contained 11 bases not matched to a gene. Germline-derived CDR1 and CDR2 are SGHDT and YYEEEE. The CDR3 has 15 amino acids. As DNA, the CDR3 is TGTGCCAGCAGCCTAACTAGGGACAGGGAGCGGCCCCAGCATTTT. Translation gives CASSLTRDRERPQHF.

This chain connects TRBV18 to TRBJ2-7; 7 bases fit TRBD1. Germline V CDR1 and CDR2: KGHSH, LQKENI. The CDR3 covers 17 residues. V dropped 2 bases and J dropped 3; count of bases not matched to a gene: 13. The CDR3 protein is CASSPSLFGTADYEQYF. The CDR3 nucleotides read TGTGCCAGCTCACCATCTCTCTTCGGGACAGCGGACTACGAGCAGTACTTC.

The rearrangement joins TRBV20-1 to TRBJ2-1; 13 nucleotides align to TRBD2. The CDR3 is 14 amino acids. CDR1 and CDR2 from the germline V gene are DFQATT and SNEGSKA (reference sequence). With V trimmed by 6 bases and J by 8 bases, 7 bases remained unmatched. This CDR3 is CSARTSGSLDEQFF. Written as DNA, the CDR3 is TGCAGTGCAAGGACTAGCGGGAGTCTTGATGAGCAGTTCTTC.

This clonotype was recorded many times. The J gene is TRBJ2-3, the V gene TRBV27, with D uncertain. Trimming shortened V by 6 bases and J by 1 base, and 14 bases separated the two germline ends. The germline gives CDR1 MNHEY, CDR2 SMNVEV (reference sequence). The CDR3 totals 15 residues. CDR3 sequence reads: CASSPRSSGTDTQYF. DNA for the CDR3: TGTGCCAGCAGCCCTCGCTCGTCTGGCACAGATACGCAGTATTTT.

Of note for this clonotype: The junction shows a germline mismatch at one end, possibly a read error. The chain combines TRBV25-1 with TRBJ1-5; no clear D gene. CDR3 length equals 15 residues. Germline lookup yields CDR1 MGHDK and CDR2 SYGVNS. The CDR3 DNA follows: TGTGCCAGCAGTGATGCTAGGGAAAGCAATCAGCCCCGGCATTTT. The encoded protein is CASSDARESNQPRHF.

V gene TRBV20-1 combines with J gene TRBJ2-7; weak D call: TRBD2 (6 bases). The CDR3 totals 16 residues. Germline V lookup: CDR1 DFQATT, CDR2 SNEGSKA (reference sequence). Deletions cut 4 bases from V and 3 bases from J, with 22 bases between. The CDR3 sequence: CSATPLAGSFLYEQYV. The CDR3 nucleotides are TGCAGTGCTACTCCCTTGGCGGGGAGCTTCCTCTACGAGCAGTACGTC.

The chain uses TRBV28 and TRBJ1-5; D not resolved. The CDR3 runs 13 residues. V dropped 3 bases and J dropped 7 bases, with 10 bases sitting between them. Per germline, CDR1 MDHEN and CDR2 SYDVKM. The CDR3 spells CASSFMRTQPQHF. CDR3 nucleotides: TGTGCCAGCAGTTTTATGAGGACCCAGCCCCAGCATTTT.

V is TRBV28 and J is TRBJ1-1; a possible D gene is TRBD1 (5 bases). The V gene's germline CDR1 is MDHEN and CDR2 SYDVKM. This CDR3 spans 15 amino acids. Trimming took off 4 bases at V and 1 base at J, with 13 bases between the two ends. CDR3 sequence (DNA): TGTGCCAGCAGTTCAGCCGGGGGGGGGAACACTGAAGCTTTCTTT. Translating it yields CASSSAGGGNTEAFF.

This clonotype was observed at least ten times. The chain joins TRBV7-2 to TRBJ2-4, with D perhaps assigned TRBD1 or TRBD2 (5 bases each). V lost 5 bases and J lost 0, with 11 bases in between. Germline assignment: CDR1 SGHTA and CDR2 FQGNSA. The CDR3 is made up of 15 amino acids. CDR3 bases: TGTGCCAGCAGCCTTCAGGGAGTAGCCAAAAACATTCAGTACTTC. It codes for CASSLQGVAKNIQYF.

The V call is TRBV2, the J call TRBJ2-1; 8 bases agree with TRBD1. There are 15 residues in the CDR3. V shed 6 bases, J shed 0 bases, and the junction held 4 bases outside the gene matches. The germline gives CDR1 SNHLY, CDR2 FYNNEI. This chain's CDR3 is CASRHRGSSYNEQFF. The CDR3 region has the DNA TGTGCCAGCAGGCACAGGGGGAGCTCCTACAATGAGCAGTTCTTC.

This clonotype was found a few times. V usage is TRBV7-2 and J usage is TRBJ2-2, with 8 bases aligning to TRBD1. The CDR3 length is 15 residues. Germline V CDR1 and CDR2: SGHTA, FQGNSA. V lost 4 bases, J lost 1 base, and 2 bases stayed unmatched. CDR3 sequence (DNA): TGTGCCAGCAGCTGGACAGGGAAGAACACCGGGGAGCTGTTTTTT. Translating gives CASSWTGKNTGELFF.

This sequence joins TRBV6-2 or TRBV6-3 and TRBJ2-1; 10 nucleotides align to TRBD1. Germline CDR1 MNHEY, CDR2 SVGEGT. V dropped 5 bases and J dropped 15; count of bases not matched to a gene: 10. The CDR3 contains 13 residues. The CDR3 region is CASSKPRDRGGFF. CDR3 DNA: TGTGCCAGCAGTAAACCCCGGGACAGGGGAGGGTTCTTC.